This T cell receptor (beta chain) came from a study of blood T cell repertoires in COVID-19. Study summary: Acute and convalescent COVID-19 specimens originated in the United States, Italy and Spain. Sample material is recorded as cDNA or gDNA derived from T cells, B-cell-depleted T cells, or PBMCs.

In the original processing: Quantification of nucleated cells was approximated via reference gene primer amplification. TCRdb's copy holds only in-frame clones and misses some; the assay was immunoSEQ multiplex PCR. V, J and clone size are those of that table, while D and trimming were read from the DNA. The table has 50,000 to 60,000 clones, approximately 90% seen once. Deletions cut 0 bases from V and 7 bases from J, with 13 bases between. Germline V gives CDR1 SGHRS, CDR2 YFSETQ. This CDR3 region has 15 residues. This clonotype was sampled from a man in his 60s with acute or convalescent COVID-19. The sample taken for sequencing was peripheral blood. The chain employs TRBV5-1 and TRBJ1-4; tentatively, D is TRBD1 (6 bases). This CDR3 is CASSLGVAGAEKLFF. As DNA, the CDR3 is TGCGCCAGCAGCTTGGGTGTTGCGGGGGCTGAAAAACTGTTTTTT.